This TCR beta chain was sequenced for a study of tumor-infiltrating lymphocytes in primary liver carcinoma. Whole-study context: Participating patients were men and women between 30 and 69 years old. Study-level results: Tumors reached a significantly greater top-250-clone fraction than blood did (p = 0.039).

The length of the CDR3 is 15 residues. V lost 5 bases and J lost 2; bases outside the gene matches: 6. CDR1 ENHRY and CDR2 SYGVKD come from the germline V gene. Production of TCR beta cDNA used around 500 ng total RNA together with a constant-region primer. Three nested multiplex PCR rounds, a slightly modified ARM-PCR, produced the libraries for TCR beta. Amplification in the first two PCR rounds was performed using TRBV1-TRBV30 forward primers and a C-beta reverse primer for 9 to 11 cycles each. TCRdb called the multiplex PCR reads again in MiXCR, with one record for every CDR3 protein. This table holds approximately 92,000 distinct CDR3 sequences, about 70% found once. Unsorted bulk tissue of about 20-32 mg yielded co-extracted RNA and DNA. As for this clonotype: Its antigen is undetermined. Since a much larger clone is just one base distant, this may be a read error.

Sequencing input: tumor-adjacent normal liver tissue. The V gene is TRBV10-3, the J gene TRBJ2-3; 8 bases line up with TRBD1. This receptor was taken from a man aged 40-49 years with primary liver carcinoma and hepatitis B virus infection. The CDR3 reads CAISRTGTDTDTQYF. The CDR3 DNA follows: TGTGCCATCAGTAGGACAGGGACCGACACAGATACGCAGTATTTT.